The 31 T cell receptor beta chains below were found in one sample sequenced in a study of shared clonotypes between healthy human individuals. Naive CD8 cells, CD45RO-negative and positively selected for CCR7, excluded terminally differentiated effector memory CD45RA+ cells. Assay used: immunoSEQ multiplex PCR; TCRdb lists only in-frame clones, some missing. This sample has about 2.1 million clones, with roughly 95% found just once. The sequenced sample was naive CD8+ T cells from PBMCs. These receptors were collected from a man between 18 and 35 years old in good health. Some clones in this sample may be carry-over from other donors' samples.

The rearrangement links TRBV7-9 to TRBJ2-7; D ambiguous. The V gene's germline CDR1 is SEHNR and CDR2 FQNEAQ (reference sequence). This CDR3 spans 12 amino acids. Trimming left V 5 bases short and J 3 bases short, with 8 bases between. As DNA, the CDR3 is TGTGCCAGCAGCAACCAGGACTACGAGCAGTACTTC. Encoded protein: CASSNQDYEQYF.

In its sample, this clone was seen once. The CDR3 spells CASSLDGGTYEQYF. For the CDR3, the DNA is TGTGCCAGCAGCTTGGACGGGGGCACCTACGAGCAGTACTTC. This chain uses TRBV5-6 with TRBJ2-7; tentatively, D is TRBD1 or TRBD2 (6 bases each). V gave up 0 bases and J gave up 2 bases, with 9 bases separating them. The CDR3 is 14 residues long. Per the germline V gene, CDR1 is SGHDT and CDR2 is YYEEEE.

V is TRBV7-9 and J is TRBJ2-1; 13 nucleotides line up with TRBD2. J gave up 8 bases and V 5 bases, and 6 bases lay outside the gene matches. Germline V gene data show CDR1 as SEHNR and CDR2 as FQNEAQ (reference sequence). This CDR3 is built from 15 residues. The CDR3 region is CASSLGLAGRDEQFF. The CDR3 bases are TGTGCCAGCAGCCTGGGACTAGCGGGACGGGATGAGCAGTTCTTC.

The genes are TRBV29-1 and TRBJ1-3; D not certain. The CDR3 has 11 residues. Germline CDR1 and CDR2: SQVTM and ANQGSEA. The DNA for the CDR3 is TGCGGCAAGAGTTCTGGAAACACCATATATTTT. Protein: CGKSSGNTIYF.

The CDR3, as DNA: TGTGCCAGCAGCCAAGACGGGGGAGAAGACTACGAGCAGTACTTC. It codes for CASSQDGGEDYEQYF. The chain links TRBV4-2 to TRBJ2-7; tentative D call: TRBD2 (6 bases). With 0 bases removed from V and 3 bases from J, the gap between germline ends came to 12 bases. CDR3 size: 15 residues. Germline V gene lookup returns CDR1 LGHNA and CDR2 YNFKEQ.

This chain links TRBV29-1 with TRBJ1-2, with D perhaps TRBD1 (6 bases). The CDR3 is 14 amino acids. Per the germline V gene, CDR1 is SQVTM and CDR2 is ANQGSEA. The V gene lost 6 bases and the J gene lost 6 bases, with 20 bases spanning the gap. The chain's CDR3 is CSVMDQGTFNGYTF. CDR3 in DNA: TGCAGCGTGATGGATCAGGGGACTTTTAATGGCTACACCTTC.

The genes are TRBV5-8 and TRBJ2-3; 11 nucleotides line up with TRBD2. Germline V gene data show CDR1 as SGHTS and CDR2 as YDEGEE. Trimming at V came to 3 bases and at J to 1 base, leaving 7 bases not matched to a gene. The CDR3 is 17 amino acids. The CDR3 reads CASSSTGTSGGTDTQYF. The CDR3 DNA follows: TGTGCCAGCAGCTCAACCGGGACTAGCGGAGGCACAGATACGCAGTATTTT.

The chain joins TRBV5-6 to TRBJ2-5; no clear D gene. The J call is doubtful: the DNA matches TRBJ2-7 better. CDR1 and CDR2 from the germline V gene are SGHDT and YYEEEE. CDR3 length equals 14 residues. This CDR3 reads CASSLISPSYEQYF. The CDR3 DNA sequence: TGTGCCAGCAGCTTGATAAGCCCTTCCTACGAGCAGTACTTC.

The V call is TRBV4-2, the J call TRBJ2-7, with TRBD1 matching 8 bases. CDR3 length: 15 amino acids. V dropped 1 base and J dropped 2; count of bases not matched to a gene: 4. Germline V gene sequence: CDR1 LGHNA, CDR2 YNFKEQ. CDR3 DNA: TGTGCCAGCAGCCAAGTCGGACAGGGAGCCTACGAGCAGTACTTC. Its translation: CASSQVGQGAYEQYF.

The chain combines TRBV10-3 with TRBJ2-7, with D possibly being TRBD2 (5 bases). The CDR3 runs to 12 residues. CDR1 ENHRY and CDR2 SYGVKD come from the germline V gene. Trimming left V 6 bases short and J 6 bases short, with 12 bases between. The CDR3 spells CAISGNLLEQYF. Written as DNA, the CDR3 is TGTGCCATCAGCGGGAATCTGCTCGAGCAGTACTTC.

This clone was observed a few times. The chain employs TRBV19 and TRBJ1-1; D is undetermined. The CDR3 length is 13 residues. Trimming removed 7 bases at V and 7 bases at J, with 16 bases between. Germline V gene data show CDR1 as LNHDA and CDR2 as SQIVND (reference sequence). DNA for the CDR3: TGTGCCAGTACCGATCTCTCGGGCGGTGAAGCTTTCTTT. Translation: CASTDLSGGEAFF.

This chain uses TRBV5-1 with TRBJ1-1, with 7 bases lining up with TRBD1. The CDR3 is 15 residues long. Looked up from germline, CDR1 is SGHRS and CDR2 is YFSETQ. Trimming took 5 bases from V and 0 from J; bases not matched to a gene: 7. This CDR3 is CASRWDRLMNTEAFF. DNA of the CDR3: TGCGCCAGCAGATGGGACAGATTAATGAACACTGAAGCTTTCTTT.

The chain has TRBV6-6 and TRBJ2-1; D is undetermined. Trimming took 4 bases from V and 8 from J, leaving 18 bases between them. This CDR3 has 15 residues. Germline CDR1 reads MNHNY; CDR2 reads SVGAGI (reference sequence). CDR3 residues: CASSSPTNLKDEQFF. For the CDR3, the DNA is TGTGCCAGCAGTTCCCCCACAAACCTAAAGGATGAGCAGTTCTTC.

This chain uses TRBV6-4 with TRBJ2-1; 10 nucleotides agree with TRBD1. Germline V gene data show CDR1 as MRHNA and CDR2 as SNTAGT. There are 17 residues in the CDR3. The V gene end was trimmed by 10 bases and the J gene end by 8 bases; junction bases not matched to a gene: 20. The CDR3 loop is CANDTGIPGQGIYEQFF. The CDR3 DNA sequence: TGTGCCAACGACACCGGTATACCGGGACAGGGGATCTATGAGCAGTTCTTC.

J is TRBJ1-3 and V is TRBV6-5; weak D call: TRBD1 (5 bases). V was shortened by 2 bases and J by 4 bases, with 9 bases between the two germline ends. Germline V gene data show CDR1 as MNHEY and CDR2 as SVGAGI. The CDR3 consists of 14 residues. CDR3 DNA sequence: TGTGCCAGCAGTTACGAAGGGGCAGGAAACACCATATATTTT. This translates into CASSYEGAGNTIYF.

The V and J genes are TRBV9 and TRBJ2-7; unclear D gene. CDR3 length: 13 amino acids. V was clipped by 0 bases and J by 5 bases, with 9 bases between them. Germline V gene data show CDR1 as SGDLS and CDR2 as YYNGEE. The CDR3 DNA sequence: TGTGCCAGCAGCGTAGACCTCCGAAACGAGCAGTACTTC. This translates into CASSVDLRNEQYF.

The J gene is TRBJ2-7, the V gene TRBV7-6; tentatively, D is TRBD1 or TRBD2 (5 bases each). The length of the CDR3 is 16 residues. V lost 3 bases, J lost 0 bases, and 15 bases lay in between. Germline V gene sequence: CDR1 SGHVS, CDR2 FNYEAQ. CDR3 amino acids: CASSLGTGYSSYEQYF. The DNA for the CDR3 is TGTGCCAGCAGCTTGGGGACCGGCTACAGCTCCTACGAGCAGTACTTC.

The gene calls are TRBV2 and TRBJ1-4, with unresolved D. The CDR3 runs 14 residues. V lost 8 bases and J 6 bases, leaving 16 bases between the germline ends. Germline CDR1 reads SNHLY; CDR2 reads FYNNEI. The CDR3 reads CASFPTGRDEKLFF. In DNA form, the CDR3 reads TGTGCCAGCTTCCCCACGGGCAGAGATGAAAAACTGTTTTTT.

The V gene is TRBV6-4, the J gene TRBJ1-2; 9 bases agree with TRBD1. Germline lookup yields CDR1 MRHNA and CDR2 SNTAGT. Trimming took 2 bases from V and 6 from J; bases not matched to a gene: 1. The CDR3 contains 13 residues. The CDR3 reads CASSDGTGNGYTF. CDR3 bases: TGTGCCAGCAGTGACGGGACAGGGAATGGCTACACCTTC.

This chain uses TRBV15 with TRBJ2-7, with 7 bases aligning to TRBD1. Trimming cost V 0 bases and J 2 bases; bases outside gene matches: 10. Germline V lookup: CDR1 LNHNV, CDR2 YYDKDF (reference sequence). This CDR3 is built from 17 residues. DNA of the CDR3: TGTGCCACCAGCAGAGAGGAGTTCAGGGGGTCCACCTACGAGCAGTACTTC. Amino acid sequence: CATSREEFRGSTYEQYF.

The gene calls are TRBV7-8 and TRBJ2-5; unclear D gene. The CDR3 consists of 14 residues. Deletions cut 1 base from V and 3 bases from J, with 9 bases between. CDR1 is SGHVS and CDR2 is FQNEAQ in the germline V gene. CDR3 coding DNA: TGTGCCAGCAGCTTAGAGATCAGAAAAGAGACCCAGTACTTC. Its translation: CASSLEIRKETQYF. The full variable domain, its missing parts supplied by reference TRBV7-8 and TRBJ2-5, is GAGVSQSPRYKVAKRGQDVALRCDPISGHVSLFWYQQALGQGPEFLTYFQNEAQLDKSGLPSDRFFAERPEGSVSTLKIQRTQQEDSAVYLCASSLEIRKETQYFGPGTRLLVL.

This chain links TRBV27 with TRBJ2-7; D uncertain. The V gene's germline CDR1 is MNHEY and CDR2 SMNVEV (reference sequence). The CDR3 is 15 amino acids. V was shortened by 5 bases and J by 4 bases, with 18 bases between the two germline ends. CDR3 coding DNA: TGTGCCAGCAGTCCCTCGGACGGAGTCTCATACGAGCAGTACTTC. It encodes CASSPSDGVSYEQYF.

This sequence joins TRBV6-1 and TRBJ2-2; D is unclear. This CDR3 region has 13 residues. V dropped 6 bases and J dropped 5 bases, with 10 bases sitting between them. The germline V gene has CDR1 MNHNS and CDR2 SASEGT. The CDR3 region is CASRVWGTGELFF. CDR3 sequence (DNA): TGTGCCAGCAGGGTCTGGGGAACCGGGGAGCTGTTTTTT.

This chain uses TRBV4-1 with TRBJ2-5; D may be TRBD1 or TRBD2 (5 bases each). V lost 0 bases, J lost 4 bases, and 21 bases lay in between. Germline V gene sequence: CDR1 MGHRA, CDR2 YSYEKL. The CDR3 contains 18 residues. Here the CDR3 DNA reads TGCGCCAGCAGCCAAGATAAGGCGAGAGGGGCGTTATTAGAGACCCAGTACTTC. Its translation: CASSQDKARGALLETQYF.

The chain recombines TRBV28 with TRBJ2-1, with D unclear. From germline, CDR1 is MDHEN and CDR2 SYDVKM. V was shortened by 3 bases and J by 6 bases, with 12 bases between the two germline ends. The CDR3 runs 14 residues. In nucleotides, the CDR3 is TGTGCCAGCAGTTTCCTCCGAGTGGGCAATGAGCAGTTCTTC. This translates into CASSFLRVGNEQFF.

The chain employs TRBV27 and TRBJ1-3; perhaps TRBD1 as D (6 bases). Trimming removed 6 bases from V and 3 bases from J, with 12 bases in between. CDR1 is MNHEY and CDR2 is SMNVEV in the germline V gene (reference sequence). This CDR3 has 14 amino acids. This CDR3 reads CASSLQGRGNTIYF. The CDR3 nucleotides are TGTGCCAGCAGCCTACAGGGTCGTGGAAACACCATATATTTT.

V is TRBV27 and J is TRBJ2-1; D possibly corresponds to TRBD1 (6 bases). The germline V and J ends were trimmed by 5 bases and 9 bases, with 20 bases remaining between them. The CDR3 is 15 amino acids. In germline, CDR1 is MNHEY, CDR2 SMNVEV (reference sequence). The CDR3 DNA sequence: TGTGCCAGCAGTGGCATCATGGGGGCGTTCTTTGAGCAGTTCTTC. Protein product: CASSGIMGAFFEQFF.

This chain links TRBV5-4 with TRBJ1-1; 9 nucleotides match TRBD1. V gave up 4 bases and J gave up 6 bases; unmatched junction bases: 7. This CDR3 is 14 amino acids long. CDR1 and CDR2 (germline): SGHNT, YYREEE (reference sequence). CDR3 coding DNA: TGTGCCAGCAGCCCGGGACAGGGTTTCCCTGAAGCTTTCTTT. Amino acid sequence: CASSPGQGFPEAFF.

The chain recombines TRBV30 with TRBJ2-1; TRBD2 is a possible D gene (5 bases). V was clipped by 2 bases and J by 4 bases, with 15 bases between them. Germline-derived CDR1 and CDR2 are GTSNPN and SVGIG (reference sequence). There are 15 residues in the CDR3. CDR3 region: CAWSLERRRYNEQFF. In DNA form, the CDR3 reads TGTGCCTGGAGTTTAGAGCGGAGGAGGTACAATGAGCAGTTCTTC.

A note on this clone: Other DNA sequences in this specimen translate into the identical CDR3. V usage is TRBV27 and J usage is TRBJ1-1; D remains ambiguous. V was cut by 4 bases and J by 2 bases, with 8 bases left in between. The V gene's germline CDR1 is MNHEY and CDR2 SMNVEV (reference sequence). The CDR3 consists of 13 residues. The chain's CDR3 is CASSSRENTEAFF. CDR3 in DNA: TGTGCCAGCAGTTCGAGAGAAAACACTGAAGCTTTCTTT.

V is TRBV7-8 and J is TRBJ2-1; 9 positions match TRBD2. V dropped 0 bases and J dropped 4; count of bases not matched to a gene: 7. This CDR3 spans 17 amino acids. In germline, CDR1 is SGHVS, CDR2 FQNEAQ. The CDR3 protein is CASSLAPGLAAYNEQFF. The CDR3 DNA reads TGTGCCAGCAGCTTAGCCCCGGGACTAGCAGCTTACAATGAGCAGTTCTTC.